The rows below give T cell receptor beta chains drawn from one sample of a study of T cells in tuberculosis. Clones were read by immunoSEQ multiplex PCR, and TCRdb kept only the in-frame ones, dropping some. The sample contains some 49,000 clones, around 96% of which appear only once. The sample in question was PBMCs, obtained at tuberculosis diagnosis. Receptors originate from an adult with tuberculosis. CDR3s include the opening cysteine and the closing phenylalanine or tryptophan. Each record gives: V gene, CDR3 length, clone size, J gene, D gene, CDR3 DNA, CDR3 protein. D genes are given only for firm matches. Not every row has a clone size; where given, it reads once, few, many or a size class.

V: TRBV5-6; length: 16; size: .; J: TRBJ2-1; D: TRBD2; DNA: TGTGCCAGCAGCTCACCGGGACTAGCCAGGTCCAATGAGCAGTTCTTC; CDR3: CASSSPGLARSNEQFF
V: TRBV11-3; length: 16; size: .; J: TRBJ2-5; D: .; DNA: TGTGCCAGCAGCTTAGGCGGCGCGGGGGCTGAAGAGACCCAGTACTTC; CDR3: CASSLGGAGAEETQYF
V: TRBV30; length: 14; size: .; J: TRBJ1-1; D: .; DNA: TGTGCCTGGAGTGTAATCCGAGGGGGAACTGAAGCTTTCTTT; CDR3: CAWSVIRGGTEAFF
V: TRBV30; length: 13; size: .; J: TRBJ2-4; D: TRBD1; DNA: TGTGCCTGGAGTGGACAGGGCGAAAACATTCAGTACTTC; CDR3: CAWSGQGENIQYF
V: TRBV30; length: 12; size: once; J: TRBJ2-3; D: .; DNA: TGTGCCTGGAGTGCGGACCGGGGGACGCAGTATTTT; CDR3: CAWSADRGTQYF
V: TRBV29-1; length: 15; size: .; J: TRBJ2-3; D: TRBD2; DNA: TGCAGCTTCAATTCGCCAGCGGGAGGTACAGATACGCAGTATTTT; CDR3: CSFNSPAGGTDTQYF
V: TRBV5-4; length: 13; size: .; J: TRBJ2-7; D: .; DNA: TGTGCCAGCAGCAGTGGACTATTCTACGAGCAGTACTTC; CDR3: CASSSGLFYEQYF
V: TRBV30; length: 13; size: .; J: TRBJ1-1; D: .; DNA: TGTGCCTGGAGTAAACAGGGAGACACTGAAGCTTTCTTT; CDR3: CAWSKQGDTEAFF
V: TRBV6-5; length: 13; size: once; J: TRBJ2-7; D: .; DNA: TGTGCCAGCTCAAAATGGGCGCGCTACGAGCAGTACTTC; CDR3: CASSKWARYEQYF
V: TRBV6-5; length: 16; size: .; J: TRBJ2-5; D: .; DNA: TGTGCCAGCAGTTACTCCCGGGTGAGCCCGAAAGAGACCCAGTACTTC; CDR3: CASSYSRVSPKETQYF
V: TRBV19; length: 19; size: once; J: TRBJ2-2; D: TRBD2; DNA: TGTGCCAGTAGTATAGGGGCGGAGATTGGGAGGGCTAACACCGGGGAGCTGTTTTTT; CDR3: CASSIGAEIGRANTGELFF
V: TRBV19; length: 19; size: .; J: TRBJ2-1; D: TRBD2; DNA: TGTGCCAGTAGTACGAATCGTCGCGGACTAGCGGGAAAGTTCTATGAGCAGTTCTTC; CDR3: CASSTNRRGLAGKFYEQFF
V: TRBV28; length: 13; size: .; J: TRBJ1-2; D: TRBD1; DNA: TGTGCCAACCGACAGGGGGCGAATGGGCGCTACACCTTC; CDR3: CANRQGANGRYTF
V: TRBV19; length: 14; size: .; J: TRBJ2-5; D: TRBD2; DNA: TGTGCCAGTAGTGGCCTAGCGGGAGGGGAGACCCAGTACTTC; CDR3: CASSGLAGGETQYF
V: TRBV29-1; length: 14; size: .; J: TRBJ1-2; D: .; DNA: TGCAGCGTTCAAAGGACAGAAGTGAACTATGGCTACACCTTC; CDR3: CSVQRTEVNYGYTF
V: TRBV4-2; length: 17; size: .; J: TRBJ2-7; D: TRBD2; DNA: TGTGCCAGCAGCCAAGGTCAACTCCCGGGAGGTGGGGACGAGCAGTACTTC; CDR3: CASSQGQLPGGGDEQYF
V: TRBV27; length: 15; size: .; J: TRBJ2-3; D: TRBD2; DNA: TGTGCCAGCACCCTTGCTAGCGGCGGCACAGATACGCAGTATTTT; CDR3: CASTLASGGTDTQYF
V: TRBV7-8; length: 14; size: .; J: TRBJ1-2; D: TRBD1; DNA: TGTGCCAGCAGCGAGGGACAGGGAGGCGGTGGCTACACCTTC; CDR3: CASSEGQGGGGYTF
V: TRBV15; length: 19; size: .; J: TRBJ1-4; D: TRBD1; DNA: TGTGCCACCAGCAGAGATATCGCTGGACAGGGGGCACATAATGAAAAACTGTTTTTT; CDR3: CATSRDIAGQGAHNEKLFF
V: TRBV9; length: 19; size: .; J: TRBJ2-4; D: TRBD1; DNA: TGTGCCAGCAGCGTAGTGGGACAGGGGTGGGTATATGCCAAAAACATTCAGTACTTC; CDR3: CASSVVGQGWVYAKNIQYF
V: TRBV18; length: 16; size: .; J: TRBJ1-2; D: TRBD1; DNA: TGTGCCAGCTCGCCACGGACAGGGGAATCGGGTGGTGGCTACACCTTC; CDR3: CASSPRTGESGGGYTF
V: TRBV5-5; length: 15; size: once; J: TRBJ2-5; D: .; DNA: TGTGCCAGCAGCGACCCTGGGTCCCTAGGCGAGACCCAGTACTTC; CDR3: CASSDPGSLGETQYF
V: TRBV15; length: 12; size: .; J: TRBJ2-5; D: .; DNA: TGTGCCAGGTCTACGTACCAAGAGACCCAGTACTTC; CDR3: CARSTYQETQYF
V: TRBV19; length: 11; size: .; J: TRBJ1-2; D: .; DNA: TGTGCCAGTTGGGGGCTGGACGGCTACACCTTC; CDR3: CASWGLDGYTF
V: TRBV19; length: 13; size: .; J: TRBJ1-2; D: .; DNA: TGTGCCAGTACCCCCGGACAGTTCTATGGCTACACCTTC; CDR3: CASTPGQFYGYTF
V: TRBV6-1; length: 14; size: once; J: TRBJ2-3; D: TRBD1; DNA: TGTGCCAGCAGGAAGACAGGGGGGTCAGATACGCAGTATTTT; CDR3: CASRKTGGSDTQYF
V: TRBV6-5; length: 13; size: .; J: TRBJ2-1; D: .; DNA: TGTGCCAGCAGTGAACAGCGGAGGAATGAGCAGTTCTTC; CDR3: CASSEQRRNEQFF
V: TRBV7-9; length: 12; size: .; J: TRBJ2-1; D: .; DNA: TGTGCCAGCAGCTTCCAACGCGATGAGCAGTTCTTC; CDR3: CASSFQRDEQFF
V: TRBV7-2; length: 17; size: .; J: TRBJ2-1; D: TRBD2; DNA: TGTGCCAGCAGCTTATTAAAGGGGCGGCGGGGGTACAATGAGCAGTTCTTC; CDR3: CASSLLKGRRGYNEQFF
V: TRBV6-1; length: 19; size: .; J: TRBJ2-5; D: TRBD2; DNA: TGTGCCAGCAGTGAAGTCGCGACTAGCGGATACTCTAAGCGAGAGACCCAGTACTTC; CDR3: CASSEVATSGYSKRETQYF
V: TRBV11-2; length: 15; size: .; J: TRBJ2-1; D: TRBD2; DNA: TGTGCCAGCAGCTGGGGACTAGCGGGAGTTCCTGAGCAGTTCTTC; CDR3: CASSWGLAGVPEQFF
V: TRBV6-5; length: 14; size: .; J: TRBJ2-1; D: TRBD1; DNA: TGTGCCAGCAGAGAGGGACAGGGGGCGAATGAGCAGTTCTTC; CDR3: CASREGQGANEQFF
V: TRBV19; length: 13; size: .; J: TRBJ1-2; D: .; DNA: TGTGCCAGCCGGAGGGGCAGACGCTATGGCTACACCTTC; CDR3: CASRRGRRYGYTF
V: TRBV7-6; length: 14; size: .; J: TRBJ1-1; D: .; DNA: TGTGCCAGCAGCTTAGGTTCCGGGGGCACTGAAGCTTTCTTT; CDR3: CASSLGSGGTEAFF
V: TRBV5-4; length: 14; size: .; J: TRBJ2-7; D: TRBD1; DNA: TGTGCCAGCAGCCCGAGGGACAGGGGGCAGGAGCAGTACTTC; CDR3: CASSPRDRGQEQYF
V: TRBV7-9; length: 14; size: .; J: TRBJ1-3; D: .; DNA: TGTGCCAGCAGCCCTACACAGGGTGTACACACCATATATTTT; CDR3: CASSPTQGVHTIYF
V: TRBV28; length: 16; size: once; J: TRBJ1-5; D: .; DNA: TGTGCCATCGTACAGGGACCTCGATATGGCAATCAGCCCCAGCATTTT; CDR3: CAIVQGPRYGNQPQHF
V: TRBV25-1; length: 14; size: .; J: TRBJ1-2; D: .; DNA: TGTGCCAGCAGTAAGCGGCAGCTTAACTATGGCTACACCTTC; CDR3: CASSKRQLNYGYTF
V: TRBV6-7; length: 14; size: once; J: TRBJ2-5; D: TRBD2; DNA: TGTGCCAAAGGGACTAGCGGGAGTGGGGAGACCCAGTACTTC; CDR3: CAKGTSGSGETQYF
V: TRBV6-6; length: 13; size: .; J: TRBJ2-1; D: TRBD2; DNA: TGTGCCAGCAGAGAGCGGGATAGGGATGAGCAGTTCTTC; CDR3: CASRERDRDEQFF
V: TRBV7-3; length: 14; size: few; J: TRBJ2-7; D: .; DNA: TGTGCCAGCAGCTTGGCCCCGTCATCTGGCGAGCAGTACTTC; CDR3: CASSLAPSSGEQYF
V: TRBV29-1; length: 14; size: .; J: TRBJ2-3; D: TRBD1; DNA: TGCAGCGTTGAGGCAGGGGGTGGCACAGATACGCAGTATTTT; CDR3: CSVEAGGGTDTQYF
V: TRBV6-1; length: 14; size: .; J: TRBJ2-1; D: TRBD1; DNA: TGTGCCAGCAGTCGGGTGGACAGGGAAAATGAGCAGTTCTTC; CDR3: CASSRVDRENEQFF
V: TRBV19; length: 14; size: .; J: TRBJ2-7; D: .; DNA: TGTGCCAGTAGTGAAAGCGGGTTCTCCTACGAGCAGTACTTC; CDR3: CASSESGFSYEQYF
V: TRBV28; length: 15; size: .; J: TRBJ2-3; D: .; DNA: TGTGCCAGCAGTTTACTTCCAGGTTACACAGATACGCAGTATTTT; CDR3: CASSLLPGYTDTQYF
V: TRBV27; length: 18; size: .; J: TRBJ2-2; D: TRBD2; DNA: TGTGCCAGCAGTTTATCGGTGCTAGCGGGAGGGTACACCGGGGAGCTGTTTTTT; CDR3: CASSLSVLAGGYTGELFF
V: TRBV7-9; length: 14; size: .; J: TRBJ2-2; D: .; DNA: TGTGCCAGCAGCCCGCAGGGTCCCGCCGGGGAGCTGTTTTTT; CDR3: CASSPQGPAGELFF
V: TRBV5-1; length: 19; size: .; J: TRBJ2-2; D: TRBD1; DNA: TGCGCCAGCAGCTTACAACCTCAAGGGACAGGGAGATACACCGGGGAGCTGTTTTTT; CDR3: CASSLQPQGTGRYTGELFF